The rows below give T cell receptor beta chains drawn from one sample of a study of T cell responses to AZD1222 COVID-19 vaccine. Clones were read by immunoSEQ multiplex PCR, and TCRdb kept only the in-frame ones, dropping some. The sample gives 90,000 to 100,000 clones, around 89% of which show up once; approximately 7% is in the top ten. The sample was peripheral blood, taken on day 0 of AZD1222 vaccination. These receptors were taken from an adult in good health. Both conserved end residues are part of each CDR3. D genes are given only for firm matches. Expanded clones are given a class, and other clones once, few, many or no size at all.

>-|TRBJ1-5|TRBV6-5|-
TGTGCCAGCTGCGATGCGGGACTCCAGCCCCAGCATTTT
CASCDAGLQPQHF
>TRBD2|TRBJ2-5|TRBV7-2|-
TGTGCCAGCAGCCTTCGGACTAGCGGGCCGCAAGAGACCCAGTACTTC
CASSLRTSGPQETQYF
>TRBD2|TRBJ2-3|TRBV11-2|-
TGTGCCAGCAGCTTAAGAGGGGAGGGCGCTAGCACAGATACGCAGTATTTT
CASSLRGEGASTDTQYF
>-|TRBJ2-1|TRBV6-2/TRBV6-3|few
TGTGCCAGCAGCCTCCTCCCTTCAAATCGAATTACGGGCAATGAGCAGTTCTTC
CASSLLPSNRITGNEQFF
>-|TRBJ1-2|TRBV7-2|once
TGTGCCAGCAGCTTAGTGCGGGGCGAGGGATATGGCTACACCTTC
CASSLVRGEGYGYTF
>TRBD2|TRBJ2-1|TRBV6-4|-
TGTGCCAGCAGTCTCATAGCGGGGGCGGGGAATGAGCAGTTCTTC
CASSLIAGAGNEQFF
>-|TRBJ2-7|TRBV9|-
TGTGCCAGCAGCGAGTCCCAGGGCCCTAGTTACGAGCAGTACTTC
CASSESQGPSYEQYF
>TRBD1|TRBJ2-2|TRBV7-9|-
TGTGCCAGCAGCTCCGTTTTGGGACAGTACTCCGAGGGGACCGGGGAGCTGTTTTTT
CASSSVLGQYSEGTGELFF
>-|TRBJ2-1|TRBV11-2|few
TGTGCCAGCAGCTTGGCCCTTTCGGGCGGTGAGCAGTTCTTC
CASSLALSGGEQFF
>-|TRBJ2-4|TRBV19|once
TGTGCCAGTAGCGGCGCGGGGCAAAACATTCAGTACTTC
CASSGAGQNIQYF
>TRBD2|TRBJ2-7|TRBV27|-
TGTGCCAGCAGACGCGCCTCGGGAGGTAGCGGGTACGAGCAGTACTTC
CASRRASGGSGYEQYF
>-|TRBJ1-2|TRBV18|-
TGTGCCAGCTCACCGCCGGGTAGTGGGGGATACTATGGCTACACCTTC
CASSPPGSGGYYGYTF
>-|TRBJ1-5|TRBV19|-
TGTGCCAGTAGTTTCTTTCAGGGTTTTGGGAATCAGCCCCAGCATTTT
CASSFFQGFGNQPQHF
>-|TRBJ1-1|TRBV12-3/TRBV12-4|once
TGTGCCAGCAGTTCCCAGGTGAACACTGAAGCTTTCTTT
CASSSQVNTEAFF
>TRBD1|TRBJ2-7|TRBV18|-
TGTGCCAGCTCACCACCGGGGACAGGGGACGAGCAGTACTTC
CASSPPGTGDEQYF
>TRBD1|TRBJ2-1|TRBV2|-
TGTGCCAGCAAGCGCCCGGGACAGGGATACAATGAGCAGTTCTTC
CASKRPGQGYNEQFF
>-|TRBJ1-3|TRBV3-1/TRBV3-2|-
TGTGCCAGCTCGCCAGGCACCTCTGGAAACACCATATATTTT
CASSPGTSGNTIYF
>TRBD1|TRBJ2-7|TRBV6-5|-
TGTGCCAGCAGTCCCGACAGGGTAATAGCCTACGAGCAGTACTTC
CASSPDRVIAYEQYF
>-|TRBJ2-5|TRBV7-9|-
TGTGCCAGCAGACAACAGGGACCAGGAGAGACCCAGTACTTC
CASRQQGPGETQYF
>TRBD1|TRBJ1-6|TRBV7-2|-
TGTGCCAGCAGCTCCGGACAGGGGAATAATTCACCCCTCCACTTT
CASSSGQGNNSPLHF